The 23 T cell receptor beta chains below all came from one sample that was sequenced in a study of blood T cell repertoires in COVID-19. The data were produced by immunoSEQ multiplex PCR, yet TCRdb's version contains in-frame clones alone and is incomplete. This repertoire shows around 150,000 clones, approximately 82% found once; its top ten account for about 20%. Material for sequencing was peripheral blood. These receptors came from a woman of 80 years or more with acute or convalescent COVID-19.

This clone was detected a few times. The CDR3 sequence is CASTKQGALNTEAFF. CDR3 nucleotide sequence: TGTGCCAGCACCAAGCAGGGGGCTTTGAACACTGAAGCTTTCTTT. V usage is TRBV7-9 and J usage is TRBJ1-1, with 8 bases fitting TRBD1. The CDR3 length is 15 residues. In germline, CDR1 is SEHNR, CDR2 FQNEAQ (reference sequence). V shed 7 bases, J shed 0 bases, and the junction held 7 bases outside the gene matches.

This rearrangement joins TRBV19 to TRBJ2-2, with TRBD2 as a possible D gene (7 bases). Trimming shortened V by 6 bases and J by 2 bases, and 16 bases separated the two germline ends. This CDR3 comprises 16 residues. Per germline, CDR1 LNHDA and CDR2 SQIVND (reference sequence). The CDR3 loop is CASRLRGARNTGELFF. DNA for the CDR3: TGTGCCAGTAGGCTTCGGGGGGCGCGTAACACCGGGGAGCTGTTTTTT. Together with reference TRBV19 and TRBJ2-2, the CDR3 gives the full variable domain: DGGITQSPKYLFRKEGQNVTLSCEQNLNHDAMYWYRQDPGQGLRLIYYSQIVNDFQKGDIAEGYSVSREKKESFPLTVTSAQKNPTAFYLCASRLRGARNTGELFFGEGSRLTVL.

CDR3 nucleotide sequence: TGTGCCAGCGGTACAGGGATCCTCTATGGCTACACCTTC. Its protein product is CASGTGILYGYTF. V gene TRBV7-8 combines with J gene TRBJ1-2; maybe TRBD1 (6 bases). This CDR3 region has 13 residues. Trimming removed 8 bases at V and 4 bases at J, with 14 bases between. Germline CDR1 reads SGHVS; CDR2 reads FQNEAQ.

The chain employs TRBV3-1 (or the pseudogene TRBV3-2) and TRBJ1-5; 7 nucleotides line up with TRBD1. The V gene end was trimmed by 6 bases and the J gene end by 3 bases; junction bases not matched to a gene: 2. Germline V gene lookup returns CDR1 LGHDT and CDR2 YNNKEL (reference sequence). The CDR3 contains 13 residues. CDR3 DNA: TGTGCCAGCAGAGACAGGGTCAATCAGCCCCAGCATTTT. Its translation: CASRDRVNQPQHF.

This clone was counted a single time. The V and J genes are TRBV12-3 or TRBV12-4 and TRBJ1-1, with TRBD1 as a possible D gene (6 bases). The CDR3 is 13 residues long. V was trimmed by 8 bases and J by 5 bases, leaving 15 bases between them. CDR3 loop: CASHRRGGTEAFF. In DNA form, the CDR3 reads TGTGCCAGCCACCGCAGGGGAGGGACTGAAGCTTTCTTT.

The chain recombines TRBV5-6 with TRBJ2-2; D is perhaps TRBD2 (6 bases). CDR3 length: 15 residues. Germline-derived CDR1 and CDR2 are SGHDT and YYEEEE. V lost 0 bases to trimming and J lost 2 bases, with 8 bases between them. CDR3 in amino acids: CASSLGGINTGELFF. CDR3 in DNA: TGTGCCAGCAGCTTGGGCGGGATAAACACCGGGGAGCTGTTTTTT. The full variable domain, in which reference TRBV5-6 and TRBJ2-2 provide the parts outside the CDR3, is DAGVTQSPTHLIKTRGQQVTLRCSPKSGHDTVSWYQQALGQGPQFIFQYYEEEERQRGNFPDRFSGHQFPNYSSELNVNALLLGDSALYLCASSLGGINTGELFFGEGSRLTVL.

Only one count was recorded for this clone. The V and J genes are TRBV5-1 and TRBJ1-1; perhaps TRBD1 as D (5 bases). The ends were cut back, 6 bases at V and 1 base at J, with 13 bases in the middle. Germline V gives CDR1 SGHRS, CDR2 YFSETQ. There are 14 residues in the CDR3. This CDR3 reads CASTLLTGNTEAFF. The CDR3 DNA reads as TGCGCCAGCACCTTACTCACAGGGAACACTGAAGCTTTCTTT.

This chain links TRBV19 with TRBJ2-4; 7 bases fit TRBD1. Germline CDR1 LNHDA, CDR2 SQIVND (reference sequence). The CDR3 consists of 14 residues. Trimming cost V 3 bases and J 1 base; bases outside gene matches: 0. DNA of the CDR3: TGTGCCAGTAGTATGACAGGGGCCAAAAACATTCAGTACTTC. It yields the protein CASSMTGAKNIQYF.

The CDR3 DNA reads as TGTGCCTTGGAGGCAGAAAGAGCCAAAAACATTCAGTACTTC. This encodes CALEAERAKNIQYF. This chain uses TRBV30 with TRBJ2-4, with D perhaps matching TRBD2 (5 bases). Germline V lookup: CDR1 GTSNPN, CDR2 SVGIG (reference sequence). This CDR3 has 14 residues. V lost 7 bases, J lost 0 bases, and 13 bases lay in between. The whole variable domain, remainder taken from reference TRBV30 and TRBJ2-4, is SQTIHQWPATLVQPVGSPLSLECTVEGTSNPNLYWYRQAAGRGLQLLFYSVGIGQISSEVPQNLSASRPQDRQFILSSKKLLLSDSGFYLCALEAERAKNIQYFGAGTRLSVL.

The chain links TRBV18 to TRBJ1-5; 8 positions agree with TRBD1. V shed 4 bases, J shed 9 bases, and the junction held 8 bases outside the gene matches. This CDR3 has 14 residues. CDR1 is KGHSH and CDR2 is LQKENI in the germline V gene. The CDR3 nucleotides are TGTGCCAGCTCACAGCCGGGACAGGTGGGGCCCCAGCATTTT. As protein: CASSQPGQVGPQHF. The variable domain in full, completed from reference TRBV18 and TRBJ1-5, reads NAGVMQNPRHLVRRRGQEARLRCSPMKGHSHVYWYRQLPEEGLKFMVYLQKENIIDESGMPKERFSAEFPKEGPSILRIQQVVRGDSAAYFCASSQPGQVGPQHFGDGTRLSIL.

This sequence joins TRBV7-9 and TRBJ2-7, with TRBD2 matching 8 bases. This CDR3 has 14 residues. Trimming cost V 2 bases and J 6 bases; bases outside gene matches: 6. Germline V lookup: CDR1 SEHNR, CDR2 FQNEAQ (reference sequence). The CDR3 DNA follows: TGTGCCAGCAGCTTACGTCCGACTAGCGCCGAGCAGTACTTC. As protein: CASSLRPTSAEQYF.

This chain joins TRBV11-2 and TRBJ1-2; D possibly corresponds to TRBD1 (5 bases). Germline CDR1 and CDR2: SGHAT and FQNNGV. V lost 3 bases and J 7 bases, leaving 15 bases between the germline ends. The CDR3 contains 14 residues. DNA of the CDR3: TGTGCCAGCAGCTTTTCCCGGCAGGGCCGTGGCTACACCTTC. Its translation: CASSFSRQGRGYTF.

This chain joins TRBV19 and TRBJ1-1; D is unresolved. Trimming removed 11 bases at V and 5 bases at J, with 18 bases between. Germline V gives CDR1 LNHDA, CDR2 SQIVND (reference sequence). The CDR3 runs 13 residues. The CDR3 reads CAAAPREETEAFF. CDR3 in DNA: TGTGCCGCCGCCCCCCGGGAAGAGACTGAAGCTTTCTTT.

The V and J genes are TRBV7-9 and TRBJ2-5, with 9 bases aligning to TRBD1. The CDR3 runs 16 residues. Trimming cost V 2 bases and J 1 base; bases outside gene matches: 5. CDR1 and CDR2 from the germline V gene are SEHNR and FQNEAQ (reference sequence). Here the CDR3 reads CASSLRLTGGQETQYF. The DNA of the CDR3 is TGTGCCAGCAGCTTAAGGTTGACAGGGGGCCAAGAGACCCAGTACTTC.

The chain is built from TRBV18 and TRBJ1-2; tentative D call: TRBD1 (5 bases). Germline CDR1 and CDR2: KGHSH and LQKENI. V lost 5 bases to trimming and J lost 4 bases, with 26 bases between them. This CDR3 region has 18 residues. The CDR3 DNA is TGTGCCAGCTCATCGACGCTGGTCGGAGGGGAGGGTAGCTATGGCTACACCTTC. It yields the protein CASSSTLVGGEGSYGYTF.

The chain carries TRBV2 and TRBJ1-2, with 8 bases that match TRBD1. CDR1 and CDR2 (germline): SNHLY, FYNNEI. V shed 5 bases, J shed 7 bases, and the junction held 6 bases outside the gene matches. The CDR3 is 13 amino acids. The CDR3 region is CASSFGQGGGYTF. The CDR3 DNA sequence: TGTGCCAGCAGTTTCGGACAGGGTGGTGGCTACACCTTC.

The chain joins TRBV5-4 to TRBJ1-4; 7 bases match TRBD1. The CDR3 is 13 amino acids. Per the germline V gene, CDR1 is SGHNT and CDR2 is YYREEE (reference sequence). Losses at the gene ends were 4 bases for V and 5 bases for J; bases not matched to a gene: 2. The CDR3 loop reads CASSRGRNEKLFF. CDR3 DNA: TGTGCCAGCAGCAGGGGGCGGAATGAAAAACTGTTTTTT.

This sequence joins TRBV12-5 and TRBJ1-4; D not certain. CDR3 size: 14 residues. CDR1 is LGHNT and CDR2 is FRNRAP in the germline V gene. Trimming shortened V by 4 bases and J by 7 bases, and 13 bases separated the two germline ends. CDR3 amino acids: CASGSDTAGEKLFF. The DNA of the CDR3 is TGTGCTAGTGGTTCCGACACTGCGGGTGAAAAACTGTTTTTT.

This clone was detected only once. This chain links TRBV5-4 with TRBJ2-6; D is undetermined. The CDR3 contains 16 residues. V was shortened by 0 bases and J by 0 bases, with 7 bases between the two germline ends. From germline, CDR1 is SGHNT and CDR2 YYREEE (reference sequence). Here the CDR3 reads CASSLGSSSGANVLTF. The CDR3 region has the DNA TGTGCCAGCAGCTTGGGTTCGAGCTCTGGGGCCAACGTCCTGACTTTC.

The J gene is TRBJ2-7, the V gene TRBV19, with TRBD2 as a possible D gene (5 bases). There are 15 residues in the CDR3. Trimming took 3 bases from V and 2 from J, leaving 14 bases between them. In germline, CDR1 is LNHDA, CDR2 SQIVND (reference sequence). Here the CDR3 reads CASSIGVGQTYEQYF. CDR3 DNA: TGTGCCAGTAGTATCGGGGTCGGGCAAACCTACGAGCAGTACTTC.

CDR3 sequence (DNA): TGTGCCAGCAGTTCCCGGGGCAGCGGGAGGTGGGAGACCCAGTACTTC. Amino acid sequence: CASSSRGSGRWETQYF. J is TRBJ2-5 and V is TRBV6-5; 9 bases fit TRBD2. V shed 4 bases and J 5 bases; nucleotides not matched to a gene: 11. The CDR3 covers 16 residues. Germline-derived CDR1 and CDR2 are MNHEY and SVGAGI.

This clone has only a few counts. V and J are TRBV28 and TRBJ2-3, with TRBD2 matching 8 bases. Germline V gives CDR1 MDHEN, CDR2 SYDVKM. This CDR3 has 16 residues. V shed 5 bases, J shed 3 bases, and the junction held 10 bases outside the gene matches. The DNA of the CDR3 is TGTGCCAGCAGTCCCACAGCGGGGGCCTCGACAGATACGCAGTATTTT. Protein sequence: CASSPTAGASTDTQYF.

This clone was counted once. The chain has TRBV4-3 and TRBJ1-1; 7 bases align to TRBD1. V lost 0 bases, J lost 1 base, and 8 bases stayed unmatched. CDR1 is LGHNA, CDR2 YSLEER, per germline. CDR3 length: 17 amino acids. This chain's CDR3 is CASSQDLLGGGNTEAFF. DNA of the CDR3: TGCGCCAGCAGCCAAGATTTGCTAGGGGGCGGGAACACTGAAGCTTTCTTT.